Listed here are 29 T cell receptor beta chains from one sample, sequenced in a study of neoadjuvant anti-PD-1 for oral cavity cancer. As to time point: after neoadjuvant nivolumab, at surgical resection. The protocol was immunoSEQ multiplex PCR, while the TCRdb copy is restricted to in-frame clones and leaves out a portion. This table has about 24,000 clones, 26% appearing once. Sequencing used tumor tissue, obtained after nivolumab (anti-PD-1) treatment. These TCRs come from a person between 40 and 79 years old with oral cavity squamous cell carcinoma.

The chain links TRBV27 to TRBJ2-7; D possibly corresponds to TRBD2 (5 bases). The CDR3 loop spans 13 amino acids. The V end lost 3 bases, the J end lost 3 bases, and 9 bases lay between the germline ends. CDR1 MNHEY and CDR2 SMNVEV come from the germline V gene (reference sequence). The CDR3 loop reads CASSFTEGYEQYF. In DNA form, the CDR3 reads TGTGCCAGCAGTTTCACTGAGGGCTACGAGCAGTACTTC.

The sample holds a few counts of this clone. The genes are TRBV6-1 and TRBJ2-7, with no clear D. Trimming pared 7 bases from V and 0 bases from J, leaving 7 bases between. Germline assignment: CDR1 MNHNS and CDR2 SASEGT. The CDR3 has 12 amino acids. In DNA form, the CDR3 reads TGTGCCAGCAATTCGGACTCCTACGAGCAGTACTTC. It yields the protein CASNSDSYEQYF.

The chain employs TRBV25-1 and TRBJ2-7; D uncertain. The V gene lost 2 bases and the J gene lost 2 bases, with 10 bases spanning the gap. CDR1 is MGHDK and CDR2 is SYGVNS in the germline V gene. This CDR3 is 14 amino acids long. The DNA for the CDR3 is TGTGCCAGCAGTGAAGGACCCTTCCCCTACGAGCAGTACTTC. It translates to CASSEGPFPYEQYF.

V is TRBV19 and J is TRBJ1-1; D might be TRBD1 (6 bases). The CDR3 has 12 amino acids. V dropped 6 bases and J dropped 9 bases, with 14 bases sitting between them. CDR1 LNHDA and CDR2 SQIVND come from the germline V gene (reference sequence). The CDR3 sequence: CASSQQGGKAFF. The CDR3 DNA reads TGTGCCAGTAGCCAACAGGGTGGGAAAGCTTTCTTT.

This clone ranks as medium-sized (0.01 to 0.1%). The chain combines TRBV19 with TRBJ2-7, with 10 bases fitting TRBD1. The length of the CDR3 is 15 residues. Per the germline V gene, CDR1 is LNHDA and CDR2 is SQIVND (reference sequence). The V and J ends lost 8 bases and 7 bases, in that order; junction bases with no gene match: 14. Here the CDR3 DNA reads TGTGCCAGTTCCCGCCTGGACAGGGGGGTAGGAGAGCAGTACTTC. Its protein is CASSRLDRGVGEQYF.

By sample fraction, this clone is medium-sized (0.01 to 0.1%). The genes are TRBV5-8 and TRBJ2-3; D is unclear. Between the trimmed V and J ends, which lost 1 base and 3 bases, there was a span of 6 bases. Germline CDR1 is SGHTS and CDR2 is YDEGEE. This CDR3 is built from 13 residues. CDR3 region: CASSLIQTDTQYF. The CDR3 nucleotides read TGTGCCAGCAGCTTGATCCAGACAGATACGCAGTATTTT.

This clone has only a few counts. This chain links TRBV2 with TRBJ1-5, with 10 bases fitting TRBD1. CDR3 size: 15 residues. From germline, CDR1 is SNHLY and CDR2 FYNNEI. V was pared by 6 bases and J by 7 bases, with 9 bases of the junction left unmatched. CDR3 amino acids: CASRARDRGGQPQHF. DNA of the CDR3: TGTGCCAGCAGGGCCCGGGACAGGGGAGGACAGCCCCAGCATTTT.

The chain is built from TRBV30 and TRBJ1-4, with 7 nucleotides matching TRBD1. Germline values: CDR1 GTSNPN, CDR2 SVGIG (reference sequence). V lost 3 bases to trimming and J lost 7 bases; unmatched junction nucleotides: 17. The CDR3 has 17 residues. CDR3 in amino acids: CAWRREVGGTDGEKLFF. The CDR3 DNA reads as TGTGCCTGGAGGCGAGAGGTTGGAGGGACAGATGGTGAAAAACTGTTTTTT.

This chain connects TRBV2 to TRBJ2-1; TRBD2 matches 11 bases. CDR3 size: 16 residues. Trimming cost V 6 bases and J 1 base; bases outside gene matches: 5. Germline lookup yields CDR1 SNHLY and CDR2 FYNNEI. The CDR3 protein is CASRGSGRGSYNEQFF. CDR3 bases: TGTGCCAGCAGAGGTAGCGGGAGGGGGTCCTACAATGAGCAGTTCTTC. The full variable domain, its missing parts supplied by reference TRBV2 and TRBJ2-1, is EPEVTQTPSHQVTQMGQEVILRCVPISNHLYFYWYRQILGQKVEFLVSFYNNEISEKSEIFDDQFSVERPDGSNFTLKIRSTKLEDSAMYFCASRGSGRGSYNEQFFGPGTRLTVL.

This clone was found a few times. This chain connects TRBV11-2 to TRBJ2-5; a possible D gene is TRBD1 (5 bases). The CDR3 runs to 19 residues. Trimming left V 4 bases short and J 5 bases short, with 29 bases between. In germline, CDR1 is SGHAT, CDR2 FQNNGV. Here the CDR3 DNA reads TGTGCCAGCAGCTCGCATTGGGCAGGGCTTCGGTATGGGCTGGAGACCCAGTACTTC. Translating it yields CASSSHWAGLRYGLETQYF.

This clone was observed a handful of times. The rearrangement links TRBV9 to TRBJ2-7, with D perhaps TRBD1 (5 bases). V was trimmed by 4 bases and J by 3 bases, leaving 14 bases between them. The CDR3 runs 14 residues. Germline V gives CDR1 SGDLS, CDR2 YYNGEE. The CDR3 DNA reads as TGTGCCAGCAGCCAGGACACGAATTACTACGAGCAGTACTTC. This codes for CASSQDTNYYEQYF.

This clone was seen only a few times. The chain recombines TRBV28 with TRBJ2-7; 7 bases line up with TRBD1. CDR1 MDHEN and CDR2 SYDVKM come from the germline V gene. The ends lost 5 bases at V and 7 bases at J; junction bases unmatched: 14. CDR3 length: 15 amino acids. Here the CDR3 reads CASSDRDSIVREQYF. In nucleotides, the CDR3 is TGTGCCAGCAGTGACCGGGACAGTATTGTGCGAGAGCAGTACTTC.

This chain links TRBV28 with TRBJ2-7; D is unclear. CDR1 and CDR2 from the germline V gene are MDHEN and SYDVKM. Trimming removed 6 bases from V and 1 base from J, with 19 bases in between. The CDR3 runs to 16 residues. The CDR3 is CASSPAAFSVSYEQYF. The CDR3 DNA sequence: TGTGCCAGCAGCCCCGCGGCTTTCTCAGTTTCCTACGAGCAGTACTTC. Together with reference TRBV28 and TRBJ2-7, the CDR3 gives the full variable domain: DVKVTQSSRYLVKRTGEKVFLECVQDMDHENMFWYRQDPGLGLRLIYFSYDVKMKEKGDIPEGYSVSREKKERFSLILESASTNQTSMYLCASSPAAFSVSYEQYFGPGTRLTVT.

At least ten counts were recorded for this clone. This chain uses TRBV20-1 with TRBJ1-1; TRBD1 matches 9 bases. There are 11 residues in the CDR3. Looked up from germline, CDR1 is DFQATT and CDR2 is SNEGSKA (reference sequence). The chain's CDR3 is CRTGGNTEAFF. CDR3 coding DNA: TGCAGAACAGGGGGCAACACTGAAGCTTTCTTT.

This clone showed up many times. The rearrangement joins TRBV7-9 to TRBJ1-1; D unresolved. Germline V gives CDR1 SEHNR, CDR2 FQNEAQ (reference sequence). V was shortened by 6 bases and J by 11 bases, with 19 bases between the two germline ends. This CDR3 region has 13 residues. CDR3 residues: CASRSGSLTRAFF. In nucleotides, the CDR3 is TGTGCCAGCAGGTCGGGATCCCTTACCCGCGCTTTCTTT.

This clone came up once. The rearrangement joins TRBV7-3 to TRBJ2-2, with D possibly TRBD2 on 5 matching bases. The CDR3 is 15 amino acids. The germline CDR1 and CDR2 sequences are SGHTA and FQGTGA. The V gene lost 5 bases and the J gene lost 6 bases, with 16 bases spanning the gap. Written as DNA, the CDR3 is TGTGCCAGCAGCGTTAGCGTCTTCAATTCCGGGGAGCTGTTTTTT. The encoded protein is CASSVSVFNSGELFF.

This clone was counted at least ten times. The CDR3 bases are TGCGCCAGCAGCTTGCAGGGACAGGGATTGACTGAAGCTTTCTTT. This gives the protein CASSLQGQGLTEAFF. The chain recombines TRBV5-1 with TRBJ1-1; 9 bases fit TRBD1. After removal of 1 base from V and 5 bases from J, the junction contained 6 bases not matched to a gene. Germline V gene data show CDR1 as SGHRS and CDR2 as YFSETQ. CDR3 length: 15 residues.

This clone was recorded many times. The genes are TRBV15 and TRBJ2-7; D not certain. CDR3 size: 13 residues. V dropped 0 bases and J dropped 7 bases, with 10 bases sitting between them. Germline V lookup: CDR1 LNHNV, CDR2 YYDKDF (reference sequence). The CDR3: CATSRDRRWEQYF. CDR3 DNA: TGTGCCACCAGCAGAGATCGACGATGGGAGCAGTACTTC.

This chain uses TRBV11-1 with TRBJ2-7; D uncertain. With 3 bases removed from V and 6 bases from J, the gap between germline ends came to 9 bases. This CDR3 is 12 amino acids long. The V gene's germline CDR1 is SGHAT and CDR2 FQDESV (reference sequence). CDR3 in amino acids: CASSFSESEQYF. The CDR3, as DNA: TGTGCCAGCAGCTTCAGCGAGTCCGAGCAGTACTTC.

The V call is TRBV28, the J call TRBJ1-1, with TRBD1 identical over 8 bases. Germline V gives CDR1 MDHEN, CDR2 SYDVKM. This CDR3 contains 15 residues. The V segment lost 5 bases and the J segment 3 bases; nucleotides outside the gene matches: 8. CDR3 nucleotides: TGTGCCAGCAGTCCCCACGGACAGGGAGACACTGAAGCTTTCTTT. Amino acids: CASSPHGQGDTEAFF.

Only a few counts were recorded for this clone. V is TRBV7-9 and J is TRBJ2-7; 8 positions match TRBD2. V trimming: 3 bases; J trimming: 6 bases; junction bases outside the gene matches: 7. The CDR3 loop spans 14 amino acids. Germline-derived CDR1 and CDR2 are SEHNR and FQNEAQ (reference sequence). The CDR3 DNA reads TGTGCCAGCAGCTTGAGCGGGAGTTACAGCGAGCAGTACTTC. Residues: CASSLSGSYSEQYF.

The chain is built from TRBV5-5 and TRBJ1-6; 9 nucleotides align to TRBD1. CDR3 length: 13 amino acids. Germline CDR1 is SGHKS and CDR2 is YYEKEE (reference sequence). V dropped 4 bases and J dropped 13; count of bases not matched to a gene: 6. CDR3 DNA: TGTGCCAGCAGCACCCGGGACAGGGAGCCCCTCCACTTT. Protein: CASSTRDREPLHF.

J is TRBJ2-3 and V is TRBV5-4, with D unclear. The CDR3 runs 12 residues. Deletions cut 2 bases from V and 5 bases from J, with 6 bases between. Germline-derived CDR1 and CDR2 are SGHNT and YYREEE (reference sequence). CDR3 sequence (DNA): TGTGCCAGCAGCTTCGACGAAGATACGCAGTATTTT. This encodes CASSFDEDTQYF.

J is TRBJ2-1 and V is TRBV18; D not resolved. There are 15 residues in the CDR3. CDR1 is KGHSH and CDR2 is LQKENI in the germline V gene. V was trimmed by 3 bases and J by 7 bases, leaving 16 bases between them. The DNA of the CDR3 is TGTGCCAGCTCACCCCTTGGCGTTGCTAGGAATGAGCAGTTCTTC. Amino acids: CASSPLGVARNEQFF.

The V and J genes are TRBV29-1 and TRBJ1-1, with D unresolved. There are 14 residues in the CDR3. Germline CDR1 and CDR2: SQVTM and ANQGSEA. Between the trimmed V and J ends, which lost 3 bases and 4 bases, there was a span of 15 bases. The CDR3 sequence is CSVERKGVSTEAFF. The DNA for the CDR3 is TGCAGCGTTGAGCGCAAGGGAGTAAGCACTGAAGCTTTCTTT.

This clone appeared many times. This chain uses TRBV28 with TRBJ2-5; D is unresolved. CDR1 and CDR2 from the germline V gene are MDHEN and SYDVKM. The CDR3 consists of 13 residues. V was cut by 6 bases and J by 2 bases, with 10 bases left in between. The CDR3 protein is CASSLGSQETQYF. For the CDR3, the DNA is TGTGCCAGCAGCCTGGGTAGTCAAGAGACCCAGTACTTC.

The rearrangement links TRBV30 to TRBJ2-1; 7 positions match TRBD2. Unmatched junction bases numbered 5, after V lost 5 bases and J lost 7 bases. Germline values: CDR1 GTSNPN, CDR2 SVGIG (reference sequence). This CDR3 region has 12 residues. The CDR3 nucleotides are TGTGCCTGGGGGGAGGGGCGGAATGAGCAGTTCTTC. It yields the protein CAWGEGRNEQFF.

This chain connects TRBV28 to TRBJ1-5; D may be TRBD1 (5 bases). The CDR3 consists of 13 residues. Germline CDR1 and CDR2: MDHEN and SYDVKM. Trimming took off 6 bases at V and 3 bases at J, with 9 bases between the two ends. CDR3 coding DNA: TGTGCCAGCAGCTGGGGGGACAATCAGCCCCAGCATTTT. Translated: CASSWGDNQPQHF.

This sequence joins TRBV9 and TRBJ2-3; D is unresolved. CDR1 and CDR2 (germline): SGDLS, YYNGEE. The CDR3 length is 13 residues. Trimming took off 1 base at V and 4 bases at J, with 7 bases between the two ends. CDR3 protein: CASSVPYADTQYF. The CDR3 DNA is TGTGCCAGCAGCGTACCCTACGCAGATACGCAGTATTTT.